The TCR beta chain under discussion was sequenced for a study of blood T cell repertoires in COVID-19. Sequencing used immunoSEQ multiplex PCR; TCRdb keeps in-frame clones, though not all of them. The sample yields approximately 220,000 clones, around 85% seen once. Source material: PBMCs or T cells enriched from blood (not recorded which). This TCR derives from a man between 40 and 49 years old who had recovered from COVID-19.

CDR3 sequence: CASSSGPVYNEQFF. The DNA of the CDR3 is TGTGCCAGTAGCTCAGGGCCAGTATACAATGAGCAGTTCTTC. The rearrangement uses TRBV19 and TRBJ2-1, with a weak D call TRBD1 (5 bases). The germline V gene encodes CDR1 LNHDA and CDR2 SQIVND (reference sequence). With 6 bases removed from V and 4 bases from J, the gap between germline ends came to 13 bases. The length of the CDR3 is 14 residues.